This is a list of T cell receptor beta chains from one sample in a study of post-analysis software for immune sequencing data. TCRdb called the PCR reads again in MiXCR, with one record for every CDR3 protein. The sample lists about 620,000 distinct CDR3 sequences, around 44% occurring once. Sequenced sample: blood. These receptors all stem from a girl aged 10 to 17 with multiple sclerosis. CDR3s include the opening cysteine and the closing phenylalanine or tryptophan. A D gene is named only where the DNA matches it firmly. Where a row states a size, it is once, few, many or the class of an expanded clone; other rows omit it.

clone size	J gene	D gene	V gene	CDR3 DNA	CDR3 protein
few	TRBJ2-5	.	TRBV12-3/TRBV12-4	TGTGCCAGCAGTTTTTCCAGGAAAGAGACCCAGTACTTC	CASSFSRKETQYF
few	TRBJ2-5	TRBD1	TRBV10-2	TGCGCCACCATACAGGGGGCAAGGGAGACCCAGTACTTC	CATIQGARETQYF
.	TRBJ2-1	TRBD1	TRBV12-3/TRBV12-4	TGTGCCAGCAGAGAGACAGGGGGCGGTATCAATGAGCAGTTCTTC	CASRETGGGINEQFF
few	TRBJ1-1	TRBD1	TRBV7-9	TGTGCCAGCAGCTCCCGGGACAGGGGCCCTGAAGCTTTCTTT	CASSSRDRGPEAFF
many	TRBJ2-5	TRBD2	TRBV5-1	TGCGCCAGCAGCAATTCAGCGGGGGCGCAAGAGACCCAGTACTTC	CASSNSAGAQETQYF
.	TRBJ1-2	TRBD1	TRBV10-3	TGTGCCATCAGTGAGACTTACCCACAGGGGGCTAACTATGGCTACACCTTC	CAISETYPQGANYGYTF
.	TRBJ2-4	.	TRBV5-6	TGTGCCAGCAGCTTGTGGGGTGCGGGGAACATTCAGTACTTC	CASSLWGAGNIQYF
few	TRBJ2-5	TRBD1	TRBV3-1	TGTGCCAGCAGCCGGACCAGGGGGCGAGGGGAGACCCAGTACTTC	CASSRTRGRGETQYF
.	TRBJ2-5	.	TRBV7-9	TGTGCCAGCAGCTACGCAGTTCAAGAGACCCAGTACTTC	CASSYAVQETQYF
.	TRBJ2-3	.	TRBV6-5	TGTGCCAGCAGTTATCCCCCAGATACGCAGTATTTT	CASSYPPDTQYF
.	TRBJ1-1	.	TRBV5-1	TGCGCCAGCAGCTTGGACCAGGGAGGAAACGCTGAAGCTTTCTTT	CASSLDQGGNAEAFF